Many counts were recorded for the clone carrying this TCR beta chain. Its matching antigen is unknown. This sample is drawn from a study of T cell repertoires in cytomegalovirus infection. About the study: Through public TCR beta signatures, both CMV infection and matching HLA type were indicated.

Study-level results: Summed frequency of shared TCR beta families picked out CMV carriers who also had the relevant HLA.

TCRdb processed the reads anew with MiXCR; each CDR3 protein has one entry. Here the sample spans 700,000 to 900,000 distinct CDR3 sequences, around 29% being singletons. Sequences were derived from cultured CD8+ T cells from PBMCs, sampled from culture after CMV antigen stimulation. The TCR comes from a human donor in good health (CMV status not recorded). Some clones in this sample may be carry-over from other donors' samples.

The CDR3 loop is CASSNREVAIQYF. CDR3 coding DNA: TGTGCCAGCAGTAACAGGGAGGTGGCCATTCAGTACTTC. The chain couples TRBV12-3 or TRBV12-4 to TRBJ2-4; D is tentatively TRBD1 or TRBD2 (6 bases each). With 5 bases removed from V and 9 bases from J, the gap between germline ends came to 14 bases. This CDR3 contains 13 residues.